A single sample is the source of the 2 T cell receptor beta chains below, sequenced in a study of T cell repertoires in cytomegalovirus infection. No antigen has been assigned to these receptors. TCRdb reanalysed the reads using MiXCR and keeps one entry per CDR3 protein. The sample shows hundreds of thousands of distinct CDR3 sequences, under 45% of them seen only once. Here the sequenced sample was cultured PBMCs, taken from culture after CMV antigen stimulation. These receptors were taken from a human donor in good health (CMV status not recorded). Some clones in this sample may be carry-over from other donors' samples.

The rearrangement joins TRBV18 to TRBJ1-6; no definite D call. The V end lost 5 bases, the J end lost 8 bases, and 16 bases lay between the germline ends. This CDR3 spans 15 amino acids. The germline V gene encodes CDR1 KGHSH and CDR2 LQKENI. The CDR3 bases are TGTGCCAGCTCAGAAACAGCCGCCCGCCATTCACCCCTCCACTTT. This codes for CASSETAARHSPLHF.

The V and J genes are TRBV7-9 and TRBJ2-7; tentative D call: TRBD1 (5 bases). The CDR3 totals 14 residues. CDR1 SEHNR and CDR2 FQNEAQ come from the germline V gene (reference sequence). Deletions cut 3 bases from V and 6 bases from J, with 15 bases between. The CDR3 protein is CASSLLGRAGEQYF. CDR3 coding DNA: TGTGCCAGCAGCTTGCTCGGCAGGGCCGGCGAGCAGTACTTC.